The 30 T cell receptor beta chains below all came from one sample that was sequenced in a study of cytomegalovirus exposure and HLA in healthy donors (TCRdb year 2017). The library was produced with the immunoSEQ multiplex PCR assay. A mixture of 60 forward primers for TCR Vbeta segments and 13 reverse primers for TCR Jbeta segments was used in the multiplex PCR. This immuneACCESS table, as held by TCRdb, lists in-frame sequences with V and J called but not all clones. Of the missing ones, under half trace to an unresolved V gene in checked studies; the others have no known cause. The sample records around 95,000 clones, around 67% of which are singletons. The ten largest clones represent around 1.8% of the sample. Sequencing was carried out using PBMCs. These receptors came from a male donor in good health and CMV-seronegative.

The chain joins TRBV9 to TRBJ2-7; TRBD1 is a possible D gene (6 bases). CDR3 length: 13 residues. From germline, CDR1 is SGDLS and CDR2 YYNGEE. The V and J ends lost 1 base and 6 bases respectively, with 11 bases between them. The CDR3 DNA reads as TGTGCCAGCAGCGTACAGGGGAGTGGCGAGCAGTACTTC. This gives the protein CASSVQGSGEQYF.

In nucleotides, the CDR3 is TGTGCCAGCAGTAGCCGGACAGGGCCTGGGGCCAACGTCCTGACTTTC. It specifies CASSSRTGPGANVLTF. V gene TRBV25-1 combines with J gene TRBJ2-6, with 8 positions matching TRBD1. Germline CDR1 MGHDK, CDR2 SYGVNS. Losses at the gene ends were 5 bases for V and 2 bases for J; bases not matched to a gene: 5. This CDR3 is 16 amino acids long.

The chain couples TRBV6-5 to TRBJ2-6; D gene unclear. V dropped 7 bases and J dropped 0 bases, with 7 bases sitting between them. Germline-derived CDR1 and CDR2 are MNHEY and SVGAGI. The length of the CDR3 is 14 residues. The CDR3 coding sequence is TGTGCCAGCAATATAAACTCTGGGGCCAACGTCCTGACTTTC. Protein product: CASNINSGANVLTF.

This chain uses TRBV27 with TRBJ2-3; D unresolved. The CDR3 loop spans 16 amino acids. Per the germline V gene, CDR1 is MNHEY and CDR2 is SMNVEV (reference sequence). Deletions cut 3 bases from V and 2 bases from J, with 15 bases between. CDR3 bases: TGTGCCAGCAGTTTCGGTTTTCGCCTGAACACAGATACGCAGTATTTT. Its translation: CASSFGFRLNTDTQYF.

This clone was seen a handful of times. V is TRBV10-3 and J is TRBJ1-5; D gene unclear. Trimming left V 2 bases short and J 5 bases short, with 4 bases between. The CDR3 loop spans 12 amino acids. Germline V lookup: CDR1 ENHRY, CDR2 SYGVKD. CDR3 DNA sequence: TGTGCCATCAGTGAGGTCGATCAGCCCCAGCATTTT. Its protein is CAISEVDQPQHF.

The chain employs TRBV27 and TRBJ1-5; TRBD1 matches at 10 bases. The CDR3 is made up of 15 amino acids. The germline V gene encodes CDR1 MNHEY and CDR2 SMNVEV (reference sequence). V trimming: 6 bases; J trimming: 0 bases; junction bases outside the gene matches: 2. CDR3: CASRGTGASNQPQHF. The CDR3 bases are TGTGCCAGCAGGGGGACAGGGGCTAGCAATCAGCCCCAGCATTTT.

CDR3 in DNA: TGTGCCAGCACCTCGGCGGGGAACCACTACACCTTC. Protein sequence: CASTSAGNHYTF. The rearrangement uses TRBV28 and TRBJ1-2; D uncertain. The CDR3 runs 12 residues. V lost 7 bases, J lost 10 bases, and 16 bases lay in between. From germline, CDR1 is MDHEN and CDR2 SYDVKM.

The chain couples TRBV5-6 to TRBJ2-7; D ambiguous. CDR3 length: 12 residues. Germline CDR1 and CDR2: SGHDT and YYEEEE. V lost 6 bases and J lost 0, with 7 bases in between. The CDR3 bases are TGTGCCAGCACCCGGTCCTCCTACGAGCAGTACTTC. It yields the protein CASTRSSYEQYF.

The chain carries TRBV19 and TRBJ2-2; TRBD1 matches at 8 bases. The CDR3 loop spans 14 amino acids. Germline V gives CDR1 LNHDA, CDR2 SQIVND (reference sequence). V shed 5 bases and J 4 bases; nucleotides not matched to a gene: 3. CDR3 loop: CASSWGTGTGELFF. Written as DNA, the CDR3 is TGTGCCAGTAGTTGGGGGACAGGCACCGGGGAGCTGTTTTTT. Using reference TRBV19 and TRBJ2-2 for the parts outside the CDR3, the full variable domain is DGGITQSPKYLFRKEGQNVTLSCEQNLNHDAMYWYRQDPGQGLRLIYYSQIVNDFQKGDIAEGYSVSREKKESFPLTVTSAQKNPTAFYLCASSWGTGTGELFFGEGSRLTVL.

The chain employs TRBV15 and TRBJ1-3; D ambiguous. The V gene's germline CDR1 is LNHNV and CDR2 YYDKDF (reference sequence). Between the trimmed V and J ends, which lost 4 bases and 4 bases, there was a span of 17 bases. This CDR3 has 16 residues. The CDR3 nucleotides read TGTGCCACCAGCACTAGAGTCGTCGGGTCAGGAAACACCATATATTTT. It specifies CATSTRVVGSGNTIYF.

V is TRBV6-5 and J is TRBJ1-2; D is undetermined. This CDR3 comprises 12 residues. V was trimmed by 6 bases and J by 2 bases, leaving 7 bases between them. The germline V gene encodes CDR1 MNHEY and CDR2 SVGAGI. The CDR3, as DNA: TGTGCCAGCAGCCATTCCAACTATGGCTACACCTTC. As protein: CASSHSNYGYTF.

V usage is TRBV28 and J usage is TRBJ2-7, with a possible D match to TRBD2 (6 bases). This CDR3 is built from 16 residues. V lost 6 bases to trimming and J lost 1 base, with 19 bases between them. Germline V gives CDR1 MDHEN, CDR2 SYDVKM. CDR3 in amino acids: CASSVVEDYGSYEQYF. The CDR3 region has the DNA TGTGCCAGCAGCGTGGTAGAGGACTACGGATCCTACGAGCAGTACTTC.

The chain joins TRBV5-8 to TRBJ2-2; D is possibly TRBD1 (6 bases). The CDR3 is 16 residues long. Germline loops: CDR1 SGHTS, CDR2 YDEGEE. V lost 0 bases and J 0 bases, leaving 9 bases between the germline ends. The CDR3 sequence is CASSLGQDANTGELFF. DNA of the CDR3: TGTGCCAGCAGCTTGGGACAGGATGCGAACACCGGGGAGCTGTTTTTT.

The chain combines TRBV4-1 with TRBJ2-7; 13 positions match TRBD2. This CDR3 has 16 amino acids. V was pared by 0 bases and J by 1 base, with 0 bases of the junction left unmatched. The V gene's germline CDR1 is MGHRA and CDR2 YSYEKL. The CDR3 spells CASSQETSGRSYEQYF. The DNA of the CDR3 is TGCGCCAGCAGCCAAGAGACTAGCGGGAGGTCCTACGAGCAGTACTTC.

This clone was seen a few times. V gene TRBV7-3 combines with J gene TRBJ1-4, with TRBD1 as a possible D gene (6 bases). Germline CDR1 is SGHTA and CDR2 is FQGTGA. The ends were cut back, 3 bases at V and 4 bases at J, with 21 bases in the middle. CDR3 length: 18 amino acids. The CDR3 sequence is CASSFPPGQPPFNEKLFF. In DNA form, the CDR3 reads TGTGCCAGCAGCTTCCCTCCCGGACAGCCCCCGTTTAATGAAAAACTGTTTTTT.

V usage is TRBV30 and J usage is TRBJ2-5; TRBD1 might be the D (6 bases). Between the trimmed V and J ends, which lost 3 bases and 6 bases, there was a span of 17 bases. From germline, CDR1 is GTSNPN and CDR2 SVGIG (reference sequence). This CDR3 spans 14 amino acids. DNA of the CDR3: TGTGCCTGGAGCAAACAGGGTTCTTTGCAGACCCAGTACTTC. It yields the protein CAWSKQGSLQTQYF.

The V and J genes are TRBV19 and TRBJ1-1; 7 nucleotides agree with TRBD1. The CDR3 length is 11 residues. From germline, CDR1 is LNHDA and CDR2 SQIVND (reference sequence). J gave up 7 bases and V 5 bases, and 1 base lay outside the gene matches. The CDR3 here is CASSGTVEAFF. In DNA form, the CDR3 reads TGTGCCAGTAGTGGGACAGTTGAAGCTTTCTTT.

This clone was observed a handful of times. The chain joins TRBV28 to TRBJ2-7; TRBD2 aligns across 11 bases. Per the germline V gene, CDR1 is MDHEN and CDR2 is SYDVKM. Trimming took 3 bases from V and 2 from J; bases not matched to a gene: 3. The CDR3 has 15 residues. The CDR3 DNA sequence: TGTGCCAGCAGTTTGTCTAGCGGGAGGACCTACGAGCAGTACTTC. It codes for CASSLSSGRTYEQYF.

The chain uses TRBV5-8 and TRBJ1-2; 11 nucleotides line up with TRBD1. Germline CDR1 is SGHTS and CDR2 is YDEGEE. The V segment lost 2 bases and the J segment 3 bases; nucleotides outside the gene matches: 3. CDR3 length equals 15 residues. This CDR3 is CASSFGQGAYYGYTF. CDR3 bases: TGTGCCAGCAGCTTCGGACAGGGGGCGTACTATGGCTACACCTTC.

The rearrangement links TRBV25-1 to TRBJ2-3; D is possibly TRBD2 (5 bases). The length of the CDR3 is 12 residues. The germline gives CDR1 MGHDK, CDR2 SYGVNS. The V and J ends lost 5 bases and 3 bases respectively, with 6 bases between them. The DNA for the CDR3 is TGTGCCAGCAGTACGGGGACAGATACGCAGTATTTT. This sequence encodes CASSTGTDTQYF.

The chain uses TRBV4-1 and TRBJ1-4, with 7 bases identical to TRBD1. The trim removed 3 bases at V and 5 bases at J, leaving 9 bases unmatched. CDR3 length equals 16 residues. Germline V CDR1 and CDR2: MGHRA, YSYEKL. CDR3 sequence: CASSHPTGTANEKLFF. The CDR3 DNA follows: TGCGCCAGCAGCCATCCCACCGGGACAGCAAATGAAAAACTGTTTTTT.

The J gene is TRBJ2-2, the V gene TRBV30; TRBD2 aligns across 8 bases. The junction had 3 bases not matched to a gene; V was cut back by 1 base and J by 5 bases. The CDR3 contains 14 residues. Germline V gene data show CDR1 as GTSNPN and CDR2 as SVGIG (reference sequence). The CDR3 is CAWSGGRMTGELFF. CDR3 nucleotide sequence: TGTGCCTGGAGTGGCGGGAGGATGACCGGGGAGCTGTTTTTT.

The gene calls are TRBV5-4 and TRBJ2-2, with TRBD2 identical over 10 bases. There are 15 residues in the CDR3. V shed 4 bases and J 5 bases; nucleotides not matched to a gene: 5. Germline CDR1 is SGHNT and CDR2 is YYREEE (reference sequence). In DNA, the CDR3 is TGTGCCAGCAGCGTTAGCGGGAGGCGAACCGGGGAGCTGTTTTTT. Protein sequence: CASSVSGRRTGELFF. The variable domain in full, with the rest retrieved from reference TRBV5-4 and TRBJ2-2, is ETGVTQSPTHLIKTRGQQVTLRCSSQSGHNTVSWYQQALGQGPQFIFQYYREEENGRGNFPPRFSGLQFPNYSSELNVNALELDDSALYLCASSVSGRRTGELFFGEGSRLTVL.

This chain connects TRBV6-5 to TRBJ2-7, with D possibly being TRBD2 (6 bases). CDR3 length: 15 residues. In germline, CDR1 is MNHEY, CDR2 SVGAGI. V lost 2 bases and J 5 bases, leaving 16 bases between the germline ends. CDR3 bases: TGTGCCAGCAGTTACCCCGGAGGGGTGGGCAACGAGCAGTACTTC. This codes for CASSYPGGVGNEQYF.

This rearrangement joins TRBV28 to TRBJ1-4, with 7 bases fitting TRBD1. Germline CDR1 and CDR2: MDHEN and SYDVKM. The CDR3 consists of 14 residues. Trimming took 6 bases from V and 4 from J; bases not matched to a gene: 5. The CDR3 protein is CASRTGDFNEKLFF. As DNA, the CDR3 is TGTGCCAGCAGAACAGGGGACTTTAATGAAAAACTGTTTTTT.

The gene calls are TRBV4-2 and TRBJ2-2; 8 nucleotides line up with TRBD1. Per the germline V gene, CDR1 is LGHNA and CDR2 is YNFKEQ. The ends lost 4 bases at V and 4 bases at J; junction bases unmatched: 11. This CDR3 has 17 amino acids. In DNA, the CDR3 is TGTGCCAGCAGCCCTGGGACAGGCCACCCCACCACCGGGGAGCTGTTTTTT. Its translation is CASSPGTGHPTTGELFF.

The DNA for the CDR3 is TGCGCCAGCAGCCTACTAGCGGGTGCCTACAATGAGCAGTTCTTC. This encodes CASSLLAGAYNEQFF. The J gene is TRBJ2-1, the V gene TRBV4-3, with 9 bases fitting TRBD2. The V segment lost 4 bases and the J segment 2 bases; nucleotides outside the gene matches: 3. Germline-derived CDR1 and CDR2 are LGHNA and YSLEER. The CDR3 has 15 amino acids.

The rearrangement uses TRBV9 and TRBJ2-7, with D tentatively TRBD2 (7 bases). Germline CDR1 SGDLS, CDR2 YYNGEE. This CDR3 is built from 14 residues. V lost 3 bases and J 4 bases, leaving 14 bases between the germline ends. The CDR3, as DNA: TGTGCCAGCAGCGAGGGGGAGGGGGGGTACGAGCAGTACTTC. Translating gives CASSEGEGGYEQYF.

The V and J genes are TRBV2 and TRBJ2-1; 7 bases fit TRBD2. CDR3 size: 15 residues. V shed 8 bases and J 7 bases; nucleotides not matched to a gene: 14. Germline CDR1 SNHLY, CDR2 FYNNEI. The CDR3 protein is CASGTSTSPENEQFF. Written as DNA, the CDR3 is TGTGCCAGCGGGACCTCGACTAGCCCTGAGAATGAGCAGTTCTTC.

The rearrangement uses TRBV27 and TRBJ2-2, with 10 bases that match TRBD2. Germline V gene lookup returns CDR1 MNHEY and CDR2 SMNVEV (reference sequence). V gave up 6 bases and J gave up 8 bases; unmatched junction bases: 9. This CDR3 is 15 amino acids long. In nucleotides, the CDR3 is TGTGCCAGCAGCCGCGGACTAGCGGCGAGAGGGGAGCTGTTTTTT. Its protein product is CASSRGLAARGELFF.